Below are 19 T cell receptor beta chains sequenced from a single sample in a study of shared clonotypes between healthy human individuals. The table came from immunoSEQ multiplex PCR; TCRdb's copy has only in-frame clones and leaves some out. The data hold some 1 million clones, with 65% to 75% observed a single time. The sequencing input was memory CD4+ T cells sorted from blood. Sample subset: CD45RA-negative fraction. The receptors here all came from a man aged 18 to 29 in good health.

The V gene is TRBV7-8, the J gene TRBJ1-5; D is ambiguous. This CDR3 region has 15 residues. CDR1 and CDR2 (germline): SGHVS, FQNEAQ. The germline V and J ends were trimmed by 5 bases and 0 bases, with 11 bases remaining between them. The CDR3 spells CASSPGEISNQPQHF. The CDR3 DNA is TGTGCCAGCAGCCCCGGGGAGATTAGCAATCAGCCCCAGCATTTT.

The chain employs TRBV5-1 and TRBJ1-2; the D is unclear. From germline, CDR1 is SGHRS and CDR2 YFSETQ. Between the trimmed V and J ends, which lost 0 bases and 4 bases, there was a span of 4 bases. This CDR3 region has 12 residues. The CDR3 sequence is CASSLDTYGYTF. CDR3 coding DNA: TGCGCCAGCAGCTTGGACACCTATGGCTACACCTTC.

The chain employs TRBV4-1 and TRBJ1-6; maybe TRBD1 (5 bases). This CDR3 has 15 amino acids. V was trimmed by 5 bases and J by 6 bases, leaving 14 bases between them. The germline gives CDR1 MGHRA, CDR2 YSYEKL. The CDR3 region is CASSYLGGRNSPLHF. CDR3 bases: TGCGCCAGCAGCTACCTTGGGGGTCGTAATTCACCCCTCCACTTT.

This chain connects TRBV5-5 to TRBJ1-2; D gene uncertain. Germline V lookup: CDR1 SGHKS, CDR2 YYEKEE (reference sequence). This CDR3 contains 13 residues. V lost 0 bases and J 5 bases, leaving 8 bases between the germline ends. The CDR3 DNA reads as TGTGCCAGCAGCTTGGATGGGGTGTATGGCTACACCTTC. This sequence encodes CASSLDGVYGYTF.

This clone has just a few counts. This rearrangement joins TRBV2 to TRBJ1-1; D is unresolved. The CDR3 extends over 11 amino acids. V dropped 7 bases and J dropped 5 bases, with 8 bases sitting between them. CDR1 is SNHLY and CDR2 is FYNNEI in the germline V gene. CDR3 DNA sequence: TGTGCCAGCAAGTACTGGACTGAAGCTTTCTTT. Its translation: CASKYWTEAFF.

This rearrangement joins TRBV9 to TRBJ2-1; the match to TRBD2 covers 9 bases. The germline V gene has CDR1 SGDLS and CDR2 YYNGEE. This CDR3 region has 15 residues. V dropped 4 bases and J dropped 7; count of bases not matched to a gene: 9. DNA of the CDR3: TGTGCCAGCAGCCCTATAGCGGGGGTGGGTAATGAGCAGTTCTTC. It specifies CASSPIAGVGNEQFF.

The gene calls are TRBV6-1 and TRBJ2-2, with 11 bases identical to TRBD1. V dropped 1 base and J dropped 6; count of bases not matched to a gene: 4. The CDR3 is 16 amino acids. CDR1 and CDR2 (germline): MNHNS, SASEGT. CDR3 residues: CASSEGTGGAAGELFF. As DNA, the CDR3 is TGTGCCAGCAGTGAAGGGACAGGGGGCGCGGCCGGGGAGCTGTTTTTT.

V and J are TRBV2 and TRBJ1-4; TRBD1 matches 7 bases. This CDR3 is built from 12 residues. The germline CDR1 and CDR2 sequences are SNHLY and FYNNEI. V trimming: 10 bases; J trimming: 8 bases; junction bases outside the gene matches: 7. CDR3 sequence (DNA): TGTGCCACCAACAGGGGTGGCGAAAAACTGTTTTTT. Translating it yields CATNRGGEKLFF.

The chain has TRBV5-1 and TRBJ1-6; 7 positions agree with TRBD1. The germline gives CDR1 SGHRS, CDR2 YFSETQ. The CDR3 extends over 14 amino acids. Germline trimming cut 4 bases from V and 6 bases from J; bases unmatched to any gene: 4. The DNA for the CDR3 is TGCGCCAGCAGCGCCGGGACAGCTAATTCACCCCTCCACTTT. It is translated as CASSAGTANSPLHF.

CDR3 DNA sequence: TGTGCCTGGAGTCCAGGTCGGGACGAGCAGTACTTC. This translates into CAWSPGRDEQYF. The chain carries TRBV30 and TRBJ2-7; unclear D gene. The CDR3 is 12 residues long. Per the germline V gene, CDR1 is GTSNPN and CDR2 is SVGIG (reference sequence). V was pared by 2 bases and J by 5 bases, with 10 bases between.

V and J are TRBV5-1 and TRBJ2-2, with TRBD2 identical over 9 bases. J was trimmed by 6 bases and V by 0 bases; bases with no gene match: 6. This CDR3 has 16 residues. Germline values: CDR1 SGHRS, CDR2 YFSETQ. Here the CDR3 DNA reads TGCGCCAGCAGCTTGGGTAGCGGGAGTGGATCCGGGGAGCTGTTTTTT. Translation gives CASSLGSGSGSGELFF.

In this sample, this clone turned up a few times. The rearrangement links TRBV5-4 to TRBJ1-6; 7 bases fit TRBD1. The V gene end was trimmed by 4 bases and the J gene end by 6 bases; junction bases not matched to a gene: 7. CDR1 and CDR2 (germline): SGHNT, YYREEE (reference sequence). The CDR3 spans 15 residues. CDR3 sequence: CASSPDRATNSPLHF. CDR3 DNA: TGTGCCAGCAGCCCCGACAGGGCGACTAATTCACCCCTCCACTTT.

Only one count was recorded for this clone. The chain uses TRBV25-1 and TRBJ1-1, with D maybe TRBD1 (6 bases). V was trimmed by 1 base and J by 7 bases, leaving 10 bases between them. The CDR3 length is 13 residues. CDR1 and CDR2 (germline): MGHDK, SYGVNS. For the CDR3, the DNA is TGTGCCAGCAGTGAATCCGGACAGCGTGAAGCTTTCTTT. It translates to CASSESGQREAFF. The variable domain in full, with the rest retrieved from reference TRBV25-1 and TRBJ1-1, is EADIYQTPRYLVIGTGKKITLECSQTMGHDKMYWYQQDPGMELHLIHYSYGVNSTEKGDLSSESTVSRIRTEHFPLTLESARPSHTSQYLCASSESGQREAFFGQGTRLTVV.

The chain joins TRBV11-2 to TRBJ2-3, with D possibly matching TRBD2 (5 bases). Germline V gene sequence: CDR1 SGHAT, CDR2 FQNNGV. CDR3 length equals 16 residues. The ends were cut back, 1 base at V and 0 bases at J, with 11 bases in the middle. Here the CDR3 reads CASSLVGLPSTDTQYF. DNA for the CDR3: TGTGCCAGCAGCTTAGTCGGACTCCCCAGCACAGATACGCAGTATTTT.

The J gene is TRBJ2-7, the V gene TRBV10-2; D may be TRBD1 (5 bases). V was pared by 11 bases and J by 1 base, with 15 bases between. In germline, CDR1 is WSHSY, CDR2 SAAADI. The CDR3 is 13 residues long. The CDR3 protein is CAAEGQGSYEQYF. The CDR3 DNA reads TGCGCCGCCGAAGGCCAGGGATCCTACGAGCAGTACTTC.

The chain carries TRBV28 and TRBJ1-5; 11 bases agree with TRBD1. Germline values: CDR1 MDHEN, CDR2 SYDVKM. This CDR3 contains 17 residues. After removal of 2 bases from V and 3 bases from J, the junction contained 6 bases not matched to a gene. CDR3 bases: TGTGCCAGCAGTTTACCCTGGACAGGGGGCTACAATCAGCCCCAGCATTTT. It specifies CASSLPWTGGYNQPQHF.

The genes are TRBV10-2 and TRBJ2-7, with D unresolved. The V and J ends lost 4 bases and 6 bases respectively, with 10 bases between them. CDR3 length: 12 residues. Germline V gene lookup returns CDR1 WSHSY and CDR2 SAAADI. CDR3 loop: CASSAGFAEQYF. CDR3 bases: TGCGCCAGCAGTGCAGGCTTCGCCGAGCAGTACTTC.

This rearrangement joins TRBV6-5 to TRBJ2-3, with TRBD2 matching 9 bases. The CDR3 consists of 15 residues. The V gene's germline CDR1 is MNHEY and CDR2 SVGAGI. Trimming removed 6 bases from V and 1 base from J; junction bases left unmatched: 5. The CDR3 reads CASRTIAGGTDTQYF. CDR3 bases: TGTGCCAGCAGGACCATAGCGGGGGGCACAGATACGCAGTATTTT.

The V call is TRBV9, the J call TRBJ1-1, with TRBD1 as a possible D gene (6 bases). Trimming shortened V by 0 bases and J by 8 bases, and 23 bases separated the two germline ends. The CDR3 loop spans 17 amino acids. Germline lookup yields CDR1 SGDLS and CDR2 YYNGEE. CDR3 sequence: CASSVATFDGGQVEAFF. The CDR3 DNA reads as TGTGCCAGCAGCGTAGCTACGTTTGATGGGGGGCAGGTGGAAGCTTTCTTT.